The 19 T cell receptor beta chains below all came from one sample that was sequenced in a study of Ad26.COV2.S vaccination and SARS-CoV-2 variants. Profiling relied on immunoSEQ multiplex PCR, and the TCRdb table lists in-frame clones only, not all of them. The sample holds 410,000 or so clones, 75% to 95% seen once. Treatment: over 15 received Ad26.COV2.S at low or high dose, single or two shots; about 5 received placebo; per-sample allocation not given. Day 63 after the first vaccine or placebo injection was the time point for sampling. The specimen comprised peripheral blood, sampled in a trial of Ad26.COV2.S vaccine versus placebo. These receptors came from a person between 18 and 65 years old who received the Ad26.COV2.S COVID-19 vaccine or a placebo.

The chain combines TRBV5-1 with TRBJ2-2, with TRBD1 matching 9 bases. CDR1 and CDR2 from the germline V gene are SGHRS and YFSETQ. CDR3 length: 16 amino acids. V was pared by 4 bases and J by 0 bases, with 4 bases of the junction left unmatched. For the CDR3, the DNA is TGCGCCAGCAGCAGCCGGGACAGGGCGAACACCGGGGAGCTGTTTTTT. It yields the protein CASSSRDRANTGELFF.

The rearrangement joins TRBV23-1 to TRBJ2-2; D is perhaps TRBD2 (6 bases). TRBV23-1 is classed as an ORF, of uncertain function. The CDR3 runs to 15 residues. V lost 0 bases and J 6 bases, leaving 11 bases between the germline ends. CDR3 DNA: TGCGCCAGCAGTCAATCGGGACTCGGGCCCGGGGAGCTGTTTTTT. Amino acids: CASSQSGLGPGELFF.

This clone was seen only once. This sequence joins TRBV14 and TRBJ2-1, with TRBD2 identical over 11 bases. This CDR3 contains 16 residues. Unmatched junction bases numbered 5, after V lost 3 bases and J lost 4 bases. Germline-derived CDR1 and CDR2 are SGHDN and FVKESK. The CDR3 region has the DNA TGTGCCAGCAGCCATTTACTAGCGGGAGCGTACAATGAGCAGTTCTTC. It translates to CASSHLLAGAYNEQFF. Filled out from reference TRBV14 and TRBJ2-1, the complete variable domain reads EAGVTQFPSHSVIEKGQTVTLRCDPISGHDNLYWYRRVMGKEIKFLLHFVKESKQDESGMPNNRFLAERTGGTYSTLKVQPAELEDSGVYFCASSHLLAGAYNEQFFGPGTRLTVL.

The CDR3 sequence is CASSLGGFQFF. The CDR3 DNA reads TGTGCCAGCAGCTTGGGGGGATTCCAGTTCTTC. V usage is TRBV5-6 and J usage is TRBJ2-1; D gene ambiguous. V was clipped by 0 bases and J by 13 bases, with 8 bases between them. The V gene's germline CDR1 is SGHDT and CDR2 YYEEEE. The length of the CDR3 is 11 residues.

This chain joins TRBV19 and TRBJ1-2; D perhaps matches TRBD1 (6 bases). V lost 6 bases, J lost 9 bases, and 14 bases lay in between. The V gene's germline CDR1 is LNHDA and CDR2 SQIVND (reference sequence). The CDR3 length is 12 residues. The CDR3 region is CASSAEGGSYTF. In DNA, the CDR3 is TGTGCCAGTAGCGCCGAGGGGGGGAGCTACACCTTC.

The chain uses TRBV4-2 and TRBJ2-7, with D possibly TRBD2 on 5 matching bases. Trimming cost V 4 bases and J 5 bases, with 18 bases left between them. The CDR3 extends over 15 amino acids. The germline CDR1 and CDR2 sequences are LGHNA and YNFKEQ. CDR3 coding DNA: TGTGCCAGCAGCCTCCACCCCGGACGGGATGACGAGCAGTACTTC. This encodes CASSLHPGRDDEQYF.

This clone was detected ten times or more. The chain recombines TRBV6-2 or TRBV6-3 with TRBJ2-6; D unresolved. The ends were cut back, 5 bases at V and 1 base at J, with 9 bases in the middle. There are 15 residues in the CDR3. Germline lookup yields CDR1 MNHEY and CDR2 SVGEGT. The CDR3 DNA follows: TGTGCCAGCAGTGCCGGGTCGTCTGGGGCCAACGTCCTGACTTTC. Residues: CASSAGSSGANVLTF.

The chain recombines TRBV6-4 with TRBJ1-1; TRBD1 matches at 7 bases. The CDR3 has 13 residues. V shed 6 bases and J 5 bases; nucleotides not matched to a gene: 6. The V gene's germline CDR1 is MRHNA and CDR2 SNTAGT. The CDR3 sequence: CASRKTGSTEAFF. For the CDR3, the DNA is TGTGCCAGCAGAAAGACAGGGAGTACTGAAGCTTTCTTT.

The chain employs TRBV3-1 (or the pseudogene TRBV3-2) and TRBJ2-7, with 9 positions matching TRBD1. The germline gives CDR1 LGHDT, CDR2 YNNKEL (reference sequence). There are 17 residues in the CDR3. Unmatched junction bases numbered 6, after V lost 0 bases and J lost 0 bases. CDR3 protein: CASSQDSGTGSSYEQYF. The DNA of the CDR3 is TGTGCCAGCAGCCAAGATTCCGGGACAGGGAGCTCCTACGAGCAGTACTTC.

The J gene is TRBJ2-1, the V gene TRBV2; D ambiguous. The CDR3 is 14 residues long. The germline V gene encodes CDR1 SNHLY and CDR2 FYNNEI. V lost 2 bases, J lost 0 bases, and 5 bases lay in between. The CDR3 nucleotides read TGTGCCAGCAGTGAACCGGGCTCCTACAATGAGCAGTTCTTC. It specifies CASSEPGSYNEQFF.

V and J are TRBV27 and TRBJ2-7, with 7 bases aligning to TRBD1. Germline values: CDR1 MNHEY, CDR2 SMNVEV (reference sequence). The CDR3 consists of 14 residues. V trimming: 6 bases; J trimming: 1 base; junction bases outside the gene matches: 6. CDR3 amino acids: CASRPWDSSYEQYF. CDR3 sequence (DNA): TGTGCCAGCAGGCCCTGGGACAGTTCCTACGAGCAGTACTTC.

V usage is TRBV7-8 and J usage is TRBJ2-3; 11 bases are shared with TRBD2. The germline V gene has CDR1 SGHVS and CDR2 FQNEAQ. Trimming cost V 6 bases and J 5 bases; bases outside gene matches: 16. This CDR3 is 18 amino acids long. The CDR3 reads CASSLLAGAWRVGDTQYF. DNA for the CDR3: TGTGCCAGCAGTTTACTAGCGGGAGCCTGGAGGGTGGGAGATACGCAGTATTTT.

The V gene is TRBV6-2 or TRBV6-3, the J gene TRBJ2-1, with TRBD2 matching 7 bases. The CDR3 consists of 15 residues. V lost 5 bases, J lost 4 bases, and 8 bases stayed unmatched. The V gene's germline CDR1 is MNHEY and CDR2 SVGEGT. CDR3 loop: CASSILEAGYNEQFF. CDR3 DNA: TGTGCCAGCAGTATCCTGGAAGCGGGGTACAATGAGCAGTTCTTC.

The V gene is TRBV28, the J gene TRBJ1-1; D not certain. Trimming took 3 bases from V and 1 from J, leaving 6 bases between them. CDR1 and CDR2 (germline): MDHEN, SYDVKM. The CDR3 is 13 residues long. CDR3 residues: CASSLPENTEAFF. DNA for the CDR3: TGTGCCAGCAGTTTGCCCGAGAACACTGAAGCTTTCTTT.

The chain links TRBV9 to TRBJ1-2; the D gene is possibly TRBD1 (5 bases). CDR1 and CDR2 from the germline V gene are SGDLS and YYNGEE. V lost 1 base, J lost 7 bases, and 11 bases lay in between. The CDR3 has 13 residues. CDR3 nucleotides: TGTGCCAGCAGCGTACGGGACTGGTCTGGCTACACCTTC. This gives the protein CASSVRDWSGYTF.

The chain couples TRBV6-5 to TRBJ2-5, with no clear D. This CDR3 spans 15 amino acids. The germline gives CDR1 MNHEY, CDR2 SVGAGI. V lost 2 bases, J lost 2 bases, and 12 bases lay in between. The CDR3 loop is CASSYPLAPQETQYF. In DNA, the CDR3 is TGTGCCAGCAGTTACCCTCTCGCGCCTCAAGAGACCCAGTACTTC.

The chain couples TRBV5-1 to TRBJ2-7, with D tentatively TRBD2 (6 bases). V dropped 0 bases and J dropped 7 bases, with 11 bases sitting between them. This CDR3 has 13 amino acids. Germline assignment: CDR1 SGHRS and CDR2 YFSETQ. Here the CDR3 DNA reads TGCGCCAGCAGCTTGGGCTCCGGAGGGGAGCAGTACTTC. It translates to CASSLGSGGEQYF.

This clone showed up just once. The chain joins TRBV7-2 to TRBJ2-5, with 10 bases lining up with TRBD2. Germline V gene sequence: CDR1 SGHTA, CDR2 FQGNSA. The CDR3 runs 12 residues. J gave up 7 bases and V 8 bases, and 4 bases lay outside the gene matches. The CDR3 sequence is CASGSGGRTQYF. The CDR3 DNA is TGTGCCAGCGGTAGCGGGGGGAGGACCCAGTACTTC.

This chain uses TRBV5-6 with TRBJ2-7; 13 positions agree with TRBD2. Germline CDR1 is SGHDT and CDR2 is YYEEEE. The V and J ends lost 3 bases and 2 bases, in that order; junction bases with no gene match: 8. The CDR3 spans 17 residues. CDR3 region: CASSSSRLAGGAYEQYF. The CDR3 DNA sequence: TGTGCCAGCAGCTCCTCAAGACTAGCGGGAGGAGCCTACGAGCAGTACTTC.